Each of the 10 T cell receptor beta chains below was sequenced from the same sample in a study of T cell responses to AZD1222 COVID-19 vaccine. Assay used: immunoSEQ multiplex PCR; TCRdb lists only in-frame clones, some missing. The sample contains tens of thousands of clones, around nine tenths of which appear only once. The sample was peripheral blood, taken on day 0 of MenACWY control vaccination. The receptor set was obtained from an adult in good health.

This clone was counted between two and nine times. J is TRBJ1-2 and V is TRBV7-9; 9 nucleotides agree with TRBD1. V lost 11 bases to trimming and J lost 4 bases; unmatched junction nucleotides: 14. CDR1 is SEHNR, CDR2 FQNEAQ, per germline (reference sequence). The CDR3 is 15 amino acids. The CDR3 loop is CAVAGGTGTFYGYTF. CDR3 nucleotides: TGTGCCGTTGCAGGCGGGACAGGGACTTTCTATGGCTACACCTTC.

The chain has TRBV20-1 and TRBJ2-1, with D possibly matching TRBD2 (6 bases). This CDR3 is built from 11 residues. Per germline, CDR1 DFQATT and CDR2 SNEGSKA (reference sequence). V was pared by 3 bases and J by 10 bases, with 10 bases between. The CDR3 spells CSASWGDEQFF. CDR3 bases: TGCAGTGCTAGCTGGGGGGACGAGCAGTTCTTC.

This CDR3 is CASWERWRPGEAFF. As DNA, the CDR3 is TGTGCCAGCTGGGAAAGATGGCGGCCCGGCGAAGCTTTCTTT. The rearrangement joins TRBV6-5 to TRBJ1-1; D not resolved. Germline lookup yields CDR1 MNHEY and CDR2 SVGAGI. The V gene lost 8 bases and the J gene lost 8 bases, with 21 bases spanning the gap. The CDR3 covers 14 residues.

The rearrangement joins TRBV6-5 to TRBJ2-7; 8 nucleotides agree with TRBD1. V gave up 8 bases and J gave up 2 bases; unmatched junction bases: 8. The CDR3 totals 14 residues. In germline, CDR1 is MNHEY, CDR2 SVGAGI. The CDR3 DNA sequence: TGTGCCAGCTCCTTCGGGGACAGGACCTACGAGCAGTACTTC. Protein product: CASSFGDRTYEQYF.

This rearrangement joins TRBV19 to TRBJ1-1; D gene unclear. Germline CDR1 reads LNHDA; CDR2 reads SQIVND (reference sequence). The CDR3 is made up of 15 amino acids. V was shortened by 8 bases and J by 4 bases, with 20 bases between the two germline ends. The DNA of the CDR3 is TGTGCCAGTGGTTATCTTGGGGTGATGAGCACTGAAGCTTTCTTT. Residues: CASGYLGVMSTEAFF.

V and J are TRBV27 and TRBJ2-1; TRBD2 matches 8 bases. V gave up 6 bases and J gave up 8 bases; unmatched junction bases: 15. CDR1 is MNHEY, CDR2 SMNVEV, per germline (reference sequence). The CDR3 sequence is 16 residues long. The CDR3 region is CASSLDGLAYWDEQFF. CDR3 bases: TGTGCCAGCAGCCTCGATGGACTAGCCTATTGGGATGAGCAGTTCTTC.

The gene calls are TRBV30 and TRBJ2-7, with a tentative D call TRBD2 (7 bases). This CDR3 contains 14 residues. Trimming removed 0 bases from V and 2 bases from J, with 11 bases in between. Germline CDR1 is GTSNPN and CDR2 is SVGIG (reference sequence). The CDR3 DNA is TGTGCCTGGAGTGTGGGGGGGGGCACCTACGAGCAGTACTTC. It encodes CAWSVGGGTYEQYF.

The CDR3 coding sequence is TGCGCCAGCAGCTTGACGGGGGGCAGTCAGCCCCAGCATTTT. Residues: CASSLTGGSQPQHF. This sequence joins TRBV5-1 and TRBJ1-5, with D possibly TRBD1 on 6 matching bases. V was trimmed by 1 base and J by 6 bases, leaving 11 bases between them. Per the germline V gene, CDR1 is SGHRS and CDR2 is YFSETQ. The CDR3 runs 14 residues.

V gene TRBV3-1 (or the pseudogene TRBV3-2) combines with J gene TRBJ2-1, with a possible D match to TRBD2 (6 bases). Trimming removed 1 base at V and 5 bases at J, with 18 bases between. This CDR3 region has 17 residues. CDR1 LGHDT and CDR2 YNNKEL come from the germline V gene (reference sequence). CDR3 protein: CASSQGPHGTSDNEQFF. The CDR3 DNA is TGTGCCAGCAGCCAAGGCCCTCACGGGACTTCTGACAATGAGCAGTTCTTC.

The chain carries TRBV3-1 (or the pseudogene TRBV3-2) and TRBJ2-7; D not certain. This CDR3 is built from 12 residues. CDR1 and CDR2 from the germline V gene are LGHDT and YNNKEL (reference sequence). V dropped 3 bases and J dropped 0 bases, with 3 bases sitting between them. The CDR3, as DNA: TGTGCCAGCAGCCAGAGCTCCTACGAGCAGTACTTC. Protein product: CASSQSSYEQYF.